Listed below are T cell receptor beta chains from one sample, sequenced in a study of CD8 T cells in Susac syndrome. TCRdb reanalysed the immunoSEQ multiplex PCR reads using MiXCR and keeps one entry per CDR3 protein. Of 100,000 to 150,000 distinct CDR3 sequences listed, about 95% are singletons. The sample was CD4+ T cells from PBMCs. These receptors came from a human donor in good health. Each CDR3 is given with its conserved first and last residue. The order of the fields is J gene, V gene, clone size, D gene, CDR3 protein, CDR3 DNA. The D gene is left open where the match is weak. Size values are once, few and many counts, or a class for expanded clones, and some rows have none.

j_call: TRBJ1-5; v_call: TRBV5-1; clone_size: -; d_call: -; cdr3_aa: CASSLATGVNQPQHF; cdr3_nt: TGCGCCAGCAGTCTGGCGACAGGCGTCAATCAGCCCCAGCATTTT
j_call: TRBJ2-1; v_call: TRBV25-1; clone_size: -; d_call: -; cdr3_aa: CASSRGGGRNEQFF; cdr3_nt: TGTGCCAGCAGCCGGGGCGGAGGCCGGAATGAGCAGTTCTTC
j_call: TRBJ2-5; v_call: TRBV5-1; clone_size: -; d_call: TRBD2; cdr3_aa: CASSPGTRGETQYF; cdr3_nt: TGCGCCAGCAGCCCAGGGACTAGAGGGGAGACCCAGTACTTC
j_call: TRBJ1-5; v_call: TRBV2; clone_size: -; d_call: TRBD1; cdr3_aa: CASRPGQGYSNQPQHF; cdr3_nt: TGTGCCAGCAGACCGGGACAGGGATATAGCAATCAGCCCCAGCATTTT
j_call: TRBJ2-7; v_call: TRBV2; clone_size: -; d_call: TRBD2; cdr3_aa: CASILVAGGGEQYF; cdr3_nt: TGTGCCAGCATCCTGGTAGCGGGAGGGGGGGAGCAGTACTTC
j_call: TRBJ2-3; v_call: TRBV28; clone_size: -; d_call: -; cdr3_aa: CASSLSSTGRTDTQYF; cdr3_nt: TGTGCCAGCAGTTTAAGCTCCACAGGGAGGACAGATACGCAGTATTTT
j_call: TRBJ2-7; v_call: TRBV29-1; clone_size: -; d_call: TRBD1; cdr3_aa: CSVEGGQGAYEQYF; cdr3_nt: TGCAGCGTTGAAGGCGGACAGGGGGCCTACGAGCAGTACTTC
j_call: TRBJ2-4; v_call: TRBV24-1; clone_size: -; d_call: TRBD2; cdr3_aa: CATSGGLAGGGDIQYF; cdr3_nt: TGTGCCACCAGTGGGGGACTAGCGGGAGGTGGAGACATTCAGTACTTC
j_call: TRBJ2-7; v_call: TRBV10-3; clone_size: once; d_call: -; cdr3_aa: CAARDNSYEQYF; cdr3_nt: TGTGCCGCCCGGGACAACTCCTACGAGCAGTACTTC
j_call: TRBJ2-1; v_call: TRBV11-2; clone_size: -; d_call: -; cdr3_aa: CASSFGALSYNEQFF; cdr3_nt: TGTGCCAGCAGCTTCGGGGCCCTTTCCTACAATGAGCAGTTCTTC
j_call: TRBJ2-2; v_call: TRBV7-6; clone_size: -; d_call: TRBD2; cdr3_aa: CASSFLAGENTGELFF; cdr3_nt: TGTGCCAGCAGCTTCCTAGCGGGAGAAAACACCGGGGAGCTGTTTTTT
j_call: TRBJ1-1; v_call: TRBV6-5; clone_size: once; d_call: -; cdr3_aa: CASKDGGTEAFF; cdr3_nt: TGTGCCAGCAAGGACGGTGGCACTGAAGCTTTCTTT
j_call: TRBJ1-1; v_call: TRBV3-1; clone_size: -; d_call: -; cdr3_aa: CASSPRQAHTEAFF; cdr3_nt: TGTGCCAGCAGCCCCCGACAGGCCCACACTGAAGCTTTCTTT
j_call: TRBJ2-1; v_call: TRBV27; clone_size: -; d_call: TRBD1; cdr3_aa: CASTRQGLIYNEQFF; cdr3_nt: TGTGCCAGCACCAGACAGGGCCTAATCTACAATGAGCAGTTCTTC
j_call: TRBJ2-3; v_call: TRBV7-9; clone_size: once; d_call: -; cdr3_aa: CASSSGGSTDTQYF; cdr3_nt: TGTGCCAGCAGCTCTGGGGGGAGCACAGATACGCAGTATTTT
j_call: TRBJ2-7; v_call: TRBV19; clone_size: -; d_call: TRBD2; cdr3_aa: CASRGRDTNYEQYF; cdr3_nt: TGTGCCAGTCGCGGGAGGGACACCAACTACGAGCAGTACTTC
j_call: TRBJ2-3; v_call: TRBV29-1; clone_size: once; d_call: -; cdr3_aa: CSVVRGFTDTQYF; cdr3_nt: TGCAGCGTTGTTAGGGGATTCACAGATACGCAGTATTTT
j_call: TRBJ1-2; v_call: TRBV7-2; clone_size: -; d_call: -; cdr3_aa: CASSLSQRDFLPNYGYTF; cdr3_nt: TGTGCCAGCAGCTTATCCCAAAGGGACTTTTTGCCCAACTATGGCTACACCTTC
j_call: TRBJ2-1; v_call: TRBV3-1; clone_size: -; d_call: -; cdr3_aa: CASSQAHEQFF; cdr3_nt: TGTGCCAGCAGCCAGGCACATGAGCAGTTCTTC
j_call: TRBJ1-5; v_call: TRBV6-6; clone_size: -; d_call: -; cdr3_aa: CASSLDGSQPQHF; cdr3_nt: TGTGCCAGCAGCCTGGACGGATCACAGCCCCAGCATTTT
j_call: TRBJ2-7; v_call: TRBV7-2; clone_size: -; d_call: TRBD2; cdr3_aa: CASSQISGSPDEQYF; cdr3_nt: TGTGCCAGCAGCCAGATTAGCGGGAGTCCCGACGAGCAGTACTTC
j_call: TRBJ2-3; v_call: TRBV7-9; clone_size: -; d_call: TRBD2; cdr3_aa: CASSLTSGRADTQYF; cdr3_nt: TGTGCCAGCAGCTTGACTAGCGGGAGGGCAGATACGCAGTATTTT
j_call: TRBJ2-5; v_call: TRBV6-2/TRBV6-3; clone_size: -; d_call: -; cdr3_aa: CASSPGTWETQYF; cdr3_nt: TGTGCCAGCAGTCCAGGCACCTGGGAGACCCAGTACTTC
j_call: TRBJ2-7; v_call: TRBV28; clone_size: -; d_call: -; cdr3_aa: CASAEMSSYEQYF; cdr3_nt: TGTGCCAGCGCGGAGATGAGCTCCTACGAGCAGTACTTC
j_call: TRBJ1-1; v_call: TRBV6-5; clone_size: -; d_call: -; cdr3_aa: CASSLQGGVTEAFF; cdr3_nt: TGTGCCAGCAGTTTACAGGGTGGGGTCACTGAAGCTTTCTTT
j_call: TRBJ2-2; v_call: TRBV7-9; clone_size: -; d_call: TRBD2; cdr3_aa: CASSRSLAGAGTGELFF; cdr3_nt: TGTGCCAGCAGCCGCTCACTAGCGGGAGCTGGCACCGGGGAGCTGTTTTTT
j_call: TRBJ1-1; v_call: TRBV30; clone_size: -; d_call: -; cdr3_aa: CAWTYGVLNTEAFF; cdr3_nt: TGTGCCTGGACGTATGGGGTCTTGAACACTGAAGCTTTCTTT
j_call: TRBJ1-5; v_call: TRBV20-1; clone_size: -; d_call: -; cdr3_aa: CSASGVYSNQPQHF; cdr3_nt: TGCAGTGCTAGCGGGGTTTATAGCAATCAGCCCCAGCATTTT
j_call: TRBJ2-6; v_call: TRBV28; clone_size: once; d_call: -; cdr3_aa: CATGGGPGANVLTF; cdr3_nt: TGTGCCACAGGAGGGGGGCCTGGGGCCAACGTCCTGACTTTC
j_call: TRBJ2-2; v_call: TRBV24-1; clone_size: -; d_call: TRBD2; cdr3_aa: CATSDSGTTTGELFF; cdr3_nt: TGTGCCACCAGTGATTCCGGGACTACCACCGGGGAGCTGTTTTTT
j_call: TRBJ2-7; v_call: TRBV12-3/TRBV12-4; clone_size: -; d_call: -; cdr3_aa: CASSLGRVYEQYF; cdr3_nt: TGTGCCAGCAGTTTAGGCAGAGTTTACGAGCAGTACTTC
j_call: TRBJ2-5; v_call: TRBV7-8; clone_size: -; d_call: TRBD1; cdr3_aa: CASSLRGQDKMAQYF; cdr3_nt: TGTGCCAGCAGCCTCAGAGGACAGGACAAGATGGCCCAGTACTTC
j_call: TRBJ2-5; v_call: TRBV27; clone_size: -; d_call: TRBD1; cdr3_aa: CASSLQGQGATVETQYF; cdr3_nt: TGTGCCAGCAGTCTACAGGGACAGGGGGCGACAGTGGAGACCCAGTACTTC
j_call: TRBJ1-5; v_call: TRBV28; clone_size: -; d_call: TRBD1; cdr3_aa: CASSLPGQGVLVGQPQHF; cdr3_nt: TGTGCCAGCAGTTTGCCTGGACAGGGGGTATTGGTAGGTCAGCCCCAGCATTTT
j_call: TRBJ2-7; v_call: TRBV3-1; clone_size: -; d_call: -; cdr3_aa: CASSHGSEQYF; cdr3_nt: TGTGCCAGCAGCCACGGCAGCGAGCAGTACTTC
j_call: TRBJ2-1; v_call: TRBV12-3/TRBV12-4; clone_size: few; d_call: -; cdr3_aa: CASSLPNEQFF; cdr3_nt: TGTGCCAGCAGTCTCCCTAATGAGCAGTTCTTC
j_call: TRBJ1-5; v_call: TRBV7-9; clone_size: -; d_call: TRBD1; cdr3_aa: CASSSRGSGQVIGPQHF; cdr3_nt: TGTGCCAGCAGCTCCCGAGGGTCGGGACAGGTAATAGGGCCCCAGCATTTT
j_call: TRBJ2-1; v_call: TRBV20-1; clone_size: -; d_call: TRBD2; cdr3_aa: CSAGTSGYNEQFF; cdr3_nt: TGCAGTGCCGGGACTAGCGGGTACAATGAGCAGTTCTTC
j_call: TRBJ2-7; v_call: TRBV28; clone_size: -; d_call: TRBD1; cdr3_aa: CASTYTGTGGEEQYF; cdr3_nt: TGTGCCAGCACCTATACCGGGACAGGGGGTGAGGAGCAGTACTTC
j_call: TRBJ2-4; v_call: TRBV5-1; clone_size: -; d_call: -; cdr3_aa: CASSLESSKNIQYF; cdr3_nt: TGCGCCAGCAGCTTGGAGTCCTCAAAAAACATTCAGTACTTC
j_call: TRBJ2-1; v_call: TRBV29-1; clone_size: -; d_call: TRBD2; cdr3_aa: CSVGASGPNEQFF; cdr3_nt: TGCAGCGTTGGGGCTAGCGGGCCGAATGAGCAGTTCTTC
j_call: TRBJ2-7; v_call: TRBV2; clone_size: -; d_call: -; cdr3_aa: CASSLSAGGYYEQYF; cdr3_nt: TGTGCCAGCAGTTTGTCAGCCGGAGGGTACTACGAGCAGTACTTC
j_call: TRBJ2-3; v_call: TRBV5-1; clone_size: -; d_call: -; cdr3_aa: CASGLSDPTDTQYF; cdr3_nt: TGCGCCAGCGGACTGTCCGACCCCACAGATACGCAGTATTTT
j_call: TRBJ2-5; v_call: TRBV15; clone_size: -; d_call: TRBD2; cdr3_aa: CATSRDPSGQETQYF; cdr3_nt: TGTGCCACCAGCAGAGATCCTAGCGGGCAAGAGACCCAGTACTTC
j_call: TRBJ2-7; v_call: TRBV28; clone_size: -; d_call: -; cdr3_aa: CASRPPMGATYEQYF; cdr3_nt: TGTGCCAGCAGGCCCCCAATGGGAGCGACCTACGAGCAGTACTTC
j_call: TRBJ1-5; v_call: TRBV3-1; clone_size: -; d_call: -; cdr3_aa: CASSSPGQPQHF; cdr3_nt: TGTGCCAGCAGCTCCCCTGGTCAGCCCCAGCATTTT
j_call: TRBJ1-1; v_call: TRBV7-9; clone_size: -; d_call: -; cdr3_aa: CASSPRRLTANTEAFF; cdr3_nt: TGTGCCAGCAGCCCAAGGCGTTTGACAGCGAACACTGAAGCTTTCTTT
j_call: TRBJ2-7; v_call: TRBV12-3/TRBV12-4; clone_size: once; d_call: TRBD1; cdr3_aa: CASGRDRGYEQYF; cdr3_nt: TGTGCCAGCGGCCGGGACAGGGGCTACGAGCAGTACTTC
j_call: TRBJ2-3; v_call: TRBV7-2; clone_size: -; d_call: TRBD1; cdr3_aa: CASSAGTGPNTQYF; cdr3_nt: TGTGCCAGCAGCGCCGGGACAGGGCCAAATACGCAGTATTTT